These 29 T cell receptor beta chains were sequenced from one sample in a study of CD8+ T cells in alopecia areata. cDNA serving as the sequencing template came from extracted, reverse transcribed RNA. Only in-frame clones appear in the TCRdb table, and some are missing; sequencing was by immunoSEQ multiplex PCR. The repertoire has some 150,000 clones, around 60% of them found once; the top ten carry roughly 6.7%. The source was CD4+ T cells sorted from blood, collected at week 0. The receptors here all came from a human donor with alopecia areata.

The genes are TRBV4-3 and TRBJ2-1, with 10 bases aligning to TRBD2. The CDR3 consists of 13 residues. With 4 bases clipped from V and 13 bases from J, the junction kept 7 bases outside the gene matches. Germline V gene lookup returns CDR1 LGHNA and CDR2 YSLEER. This CDR3 is CASSPRERGGQFF. Here the CDR3 DNA reads TGCGCCAGCAGCCCTCGGGAGCGGGGGGGACAGTTCTTC.

This clone was picked up a small number of times. At one end, the junction sequence differs from germline, possibly due to a read error. The chain links TRBV29-1 to TRBJ2-5, with a weak D call TRBD2 (7 bases). CDR1 is SQVTM and CDR2 is ANQGSEA in the germline V gene. The CDR3 is 14 amino acids. The CDR3 DNA reads as TGCAGCGTCGAAGGGACACCCTCGGGGGGGACCCAGTACTTC. Translated, it gives CSVEGTPSGGTQYF. Full variable domain (rest looked up from reference TRBV29-1 and TRBJ2-5): SAVISQKPSRDICQRGTSLTIQCQVDSQVTMMFWYRQQPGQSLTLIATANQGSEATYESGFVIDKFPISRPNLTFSTLTVSNMSPEDSSIYLCSVEGTPSGGTQYFGPGTRLLVL.

A single count supports this clone. The chain combines TRBV4-3 with TRBJ2-2; no definite D call. The CDR3 loop spans 14 amino acids. Per the germline V gene, CDR1 is LGHNA and CDR2 is YSLEER. V was clipped by 1 base and J by 7 bases, with 10 bases between them. The CDR3 DNA is TGCGCCAGCAGCCAAGGGGGATTTTACGGGGAGCTGTTTTTT. This codes for CASSQGGFYGELFF.

V is TRBV30 and J is TRBJ2-1; 7 positions match TRBD1. V lost 5 bases and J lost 6; bases outside the gene matches: 7. The length of the CDR3 is 13 residues. Germline V gene data show CDR1 as GTSNPN and CDR2 as SVGIG (reference sequence). The CDR3 region is CAWAGEGANEQFF. The CDR3 nucleotides read TGTGCCTGGGCTGGAGAGGGGGCCAATGAGCAGTTCTTC.

This clone was seen a handful of times. This sequence joins TRBV6-1 and TRBJ1-5; 9 nucleotides line up with TRBD1. The CDR3 has 13 amino acids. The germline gives CDR1 MNHNS, CDR2 SASEGT. The V and J ends lost 8 bases and 6 bases, in that order; junction bases with no gene match: 5. The CDR3: CASEQGASQPQHF. The CDR3 nucleotides are TGTGCCAGCGAACAGGGGGCAAGTCAGCCCCAGCATTTT.

Ten or more counts support this clone. The chain links TRBV19 to TRBJ2-1; D may be TRBD1 (5 bases). Per the germline V gene, CDR1 is LNHDA and CDR2 is SQIVND (reference sequence). The ends were cut back, 7 bases at V and 3 bases at J, with 13 bases in the middle. This CDR3 has 14 amino acids. The chain's CDR3 is CASTQDSDYNEQFF. In nucleotides, the CDR3 is TGTGCCAGTACCCAAGACAGCGACTACAATGAGCAGTTCTTC.

This clone was seen only once. The chain links TRBV29-1 to TRBJ1-4; possible D gene TRBD1, 5 bases. Germline CDR1 is SQVTM and CDR2 is ANQGSEA. The CDR3 has 11 residues. The ends were cut back, 4 bases at V and 8 bases at J, with 8 bases in the middle. The CDR3 sequence: CSVVRAEKLFF. The CDR3 DNA is TGCAGCGTTGTCAGGGCCGAAAAACTGTTTTTT.

This chain connects TRBV29-1 to TRBJ2-3, with 14 bases lining up with TRBD2. CDR3 size: 15 residues. Germline V gives CDR1 SQVTM, CDR2 ANQGSEA. J lost 2 bases, V lost 4 bases, and 2 bases had no gene match. The CDR3 sequence: CSVGLAGGSTDTQYF. The CDR3 coding sequence is TGCAGCGTTGGACTAGCGGGGGGGTCCACAGATACGCAGTATTTT.

The chain employs TRBV5-4 and TRBJ2-5, with TRBD2 matching over 13 bases. V dropped 4 bases and J dropped 5; count of bases not matched to a gene: 5. Germline CDR1 SGHNT, CDR2 YYREEE (reference sequence). The CDR3 covers 15 residues. CDR3 region: CASSRELAGGETQYF. The CDR3 DNA reads TGTGCCAGCAGCCGAGAACTAGCGGGGGGGGAGACCCAGTACTTC.

This clone has more than one count but fewer than ten. V gene TRBV29-1 combines with J gene TRBJ2-1, with 9 bases that match TRBD1. The CDR3 is made up of 14 amino acids. J gave up 4 bases and V 6 bases, and 7 bases lay outside the gene matches. Germline-derived CDR1 and CDR2 are SQVTM and ANQGSEA. This chain's CDR3 is CSVLRDRVYNEQFF. The CDR3 region has the DNA TGCAGCGTCCTCCGGGACAGGGTGTACAATGAGCAGTTCTTC.

This clone was detected only a few times. The CDR3 spells CASSQEAGGHYEQYF. The CDR3 bases are TGTGCCAGCAGCCAAGAAGCGGGGGGGCACTACGAGCAGTACTTC. This chain links TRBV4-2 with TRBJ2-7; TRBD2 matches 10 bases. This CDR3 has 15 residues. The trim removed 0 bases at V and 3 bases at J, leaving 2 bases unmatched. CDR1 and CDR2 from the germline V gene are LGHNA and YNFKEQ.

This chain links TRBV7-2 with TRBJ2-2; unclear D gene. Germline V gene sequence: CDR1 SGHTA, CDR2 FQGNSA. The CDR3 consists of 13 residues. Trimming shortened V by 3 bases and J by 4 bases, and 6 bases separated the two germline ends. The CDR3 here is CASSLYGTGELFF. CDR3 bases: TGTGCCAGCAGCTTGTATGGCACCGGGGAGCTGTTTTTT.

V gene TRBV18 combines with J gene TRBJ2-7, with D perhaps given as TRBD1 or TRBD2 (6 bases each). The ends were cut back, 3 bases at V and 3 bases at J, with 9 bases in the middle. Germline V gene sequence: CDR1 KGHSH, CDR2 LQKENI. There are 13 residues in the CDR3. The CDR3 DNA is TGTGCCAGCTCACCGAGGGGGGACTACGAGCAGTACTTC. Its translation is CASSPRGDYEQYF.

The chain uses TRBV7-8 and TRBJ1-6, with D hard to call. This CDR3 contains 17 residues. From germline, CDR1 is SGHVS and CDR2 FQNEAQ. Trimming stripped 2 bases from V and 0 bases from J, with 11 bases between. The chain's CDR3 is CASSLRPGSSYNSPLHF. The CDR3 DNA reads as TGTGCCAGCAGCTTAAGGCCGGGGAGCTCCTATAATTCACCCCTCCACTTT. Complete variable domain (other parts from reference TRBV7-8 and TRBJ1-6): GAGVSQSPRYKVAKRGQDVALRCDPISGHVSLFWYQQALGQGPEFLTYFQNEAQLDKSGLPSDRFFAERPEGSVSTLKIQRTQQEDSAVYLCASSLRPGSSYNSPLHFGNGTRLTVT.

The genes are TRBV25-1 and TRBJ2-7; D gene ambiguous. Trimming took 1 base from V and 5 from J, leaving 9 bases between them. The CDR3 is 13 amino acids. Per germline, CDR1 MGHDK and CDR2 SYGVNS. The CDR3 DNA reads as TGTGCCAGCAGTGAATCCGGAAGGGACGAGCAGTACTTC. The encoded protein is CASSESGRDEQYF.

This clone has just a few counts. V and J are TRBV25-1 and TRBJ1-2; D may be TRBD1 (6 bases). Germline values: CDR1 MGHDK, CDR2 SYGVNS. This CDR3 spans 14 amino acids. The V gene lost 1 base and the J gene lost 8 bases, with 14 bases spanning the gap. The CDR3 loop is CASSESMTGGGYTF. The DNA for the CDR3 is TGTGCCAGCAGTGAATCGATGACAGGCGGGGGCTACACCTTC.

This clone was found a few times. The V call is TRBV19, the J call TRBJ1-1; D possibly corresponds to TRBD1 (5 bases). V shed 4 bases and J shed 1 base, with 7 bases lying between them. This CDR3 region has 13 residues. Per germline, CDR1 LNHDA and CDR2 SQIVND (reference sequence). The CDR3 DNA follows: TGTGCCAGTAGTACGGGGACGAACACTGAAGCTTTCTTT. It is translated as CASSTGTNTEAFF.

This clone was detected once. The genes are TRBV5-6 and TRBJ2-7; D may be TRBD1 (6 bases). Germline V gene lookup returns CDR1 SGHDT and CDR2 YYEEEE. V gave up 4 bases and J gave up 2 bases, with 7 bases separating them. This CDR3 comprises 12 residues. The chain's CDR3 is CASSRTAYEQYF. For the CDR3, the DNA is TGTGCCAGCAGCCGGACAGCCTACGAGCAGTACTTC.

The V and J genes are TRBV29-1 and TRBJ2-3, with a possible D match to TRBD1 (8 bases). V lost 4 bases and J lost 2, with 13 bases in between. The CDR3 is 14 amino acids. Germline loops: CDR1 SQVTM, CDR2 ANQGSEA. This chain's CDR3 is CSVGQGTNTDTQYF. The CDR3 bases are TGCAGCGTTGGACAGGGGACTAACACAGATACGCAGTATTTT.

This rearrangement joins TRBV14 to TRBJ2-1; the D is unclear. Deletions cut 3 bases from V and 9 bases from J, with 6 bases between. This CDR3 contains 11 residues. Per the germline V gene, CDR1 is SGHDN and CDR2 is FVKESK. CDR3 sequence reads: CASSQWAEQFF. The DNA of the CDR3 is TGTGCCAGCAGCCAGTGGGCTGAGCAGTTCTTC.

The chain joins TRBV11-2 to TRBJ2-5; 11 bases match TRBD2. The germline V gene has CDR1 SGHAT and CDR2 FQNNGV. This CDR3 spans 18 amino acids. Trimming took 5 bases from V and 0 from J; bases not matched to a gene: 11. The CDR3 region is CASSPPRLAGRYQETQYF. The CDR3 DNA is TGTGCCAGCAGCCCCCCCCGACTAGCGGGAAGGTACCAAGAGACCCAGTACTTC.

The chain employs TRBV18 and TRBJ1-2; 9 bases align to TRBD1. Germline CDR1 reads KGHSH; CDR2 reads LQKENI. J gave up 9 bases and V 4 bases, and 9 bases lay outside the gene matches. This CDR3 contains 14 residues. CDR3 nucleotide sequence: TGTGCCAGCTCACGTGATCGGACAGGGGAAAGCTACACCTTC. Encoded protein: CASSRDRTGESYTF.

The CDR3 spells CAWSVLQGNQPQHF. CDR3 bases: TGTGCCTGGAGTGTATTACAGGGAAATCAGCCCCAGCATTTT. This chain joins TRBV30 and TRBJ1-5; D is perhaps TRBD1 (6 bases). The CDR3 covers 14 residues. CDR1 and CDR2 (germline): GTSNPN, SVGIG (reference sequence). V dropped 0 bases and J dropped 4 bases, with 10 bases sitting between them.

V and J are TRBV5-6 and TRBJ2-1; TRBD2 aligns across 12 bases. The CDR3 covers 12 residues. J gave up 12 bases and V 5 bases, and 3 bases lay outside the gene matches. Germline V gives CDR1 SGHDT, CDR2 YYEEEE. The CDR3 DNA reads TGTGCCAGCAGGTTACTAGCGGGGGGGCAGTTCTTC. The encoded protein is CASRLLAGGQFF.

The chain employs TRBV11-2 and TRBJ1-2, with D possibly being TRBD1 (6 bases). CDR1 SGHAT and CDR2 FQNNGV come from the germline V gene. This CDR3 spans 15 amino acids. V lost 4 bases and J lost 1, with 13 bases in between. DNA for the CDR3: TGTGCCAGCAGCTCCCTAGGGGGGATTAACTATGGCTACACCTTC. This gives the protein CASSSLGGINYGYTF.

V gene TRBV5-1 combines with J gene TRBJ1-4; D uncertain. Per germline, CDR1 SGHRS and CDR2 YFSETQ. The length of the CDR3 is 15 residues. V was cut by 0 bases and J by 3 bases, with 9 bases left in between. The CDR3 reads CASSLDLLSNEKLFF. The CDR3 DNA follows: TGCGCCAGCAGCTTGGATCTCTTGTCTAATGAAAAACTGTTTTTT. Filled out from reference TRBV5-1 and TRBJ1-4, the complete variable domain reads KAGVTQTPRYLIKTRGQQVTLSCSPISGHRSVSWYQQTPGQGLQFLFEYFSETQRNKGNFPGRFSGRQFSNSRSEMNVSTLELGDSALYLCASSLDLLSNEKLFFGSGTQLSVL.

This clone was observed once. The V and J genes are TRBV15 and TRBJ2-5; tentatively, D is TRBD2 (5 bases). CDR1 is LNHNV and CDR2 is YYDKDF in the germline V gene (reference sequence). This CDR3 comprises 13 residues. V lost 5 bases and J lost 5, with 12 bases in between. The CDR3 protein is CATSGERSETQYF. CDR3 DNA: TGTGCCACCAGCGGGGAGAGGTCGGAGACCCAGTACTTC.

This clone was seen just once. The chain carries TRBV29-1 and TRBJ1-1; maybe TRBD1 (5 bases). CDR3 length: 13 amino acids. V was cut by 7 bases and J by 4 bases, with 16 bases left in between. Germline V gives CDR1 SQVTM, CDR2 ANQGSEA. The CDR3 spells CSALGRGGTEAFF. CDR3 nucleotides: TGCAGCGCCCTGGGACGTGGGGGCACTGAAGCTTTCTTT.

The chain employs TRBV30 and TRBJ1-5; the D gene is possibly TRBD1 (5 bases). The germline V gene has CDR1 GTSNPN and CDR2 SVGIG (reference sequence). CDR3 length equals 13 residues. Trimming took 2 bases from V and 7 from J, leaving 12 bases between them. The DNA for the CDR3 is TGTGCCTGGAGTCAGGGTATAGGACAGCCCCAGCATTTT. It translates to CAWSQGIGQPQHF.